The 26 T cell receptor beta chains presented below share a single source sample, sequenced in a study of shared T cell receptors in the human thymus. Using immunoSEQ multiplex PCR, the repertoire was profiled, and TCRdb retains in-frame clones only, with some absent. The sample carries roughly 550,000 clones, around 78% recorded once. These data were also filed under a second study, of human thymus T cells.

The sample comprised thymocytes. These receptor sequences come from a boy in the first two years of life with a congenital heart defect.

This chain links TRBV7-9 with TRBJ2-1; 7 positions agree with TRBD1. This CDR3 is 16 amino acids long. Germline CDR1 reads SEHNR; CDR2 reads FQNEAQ (reference sequence). Losses at the gene ends were 0 bases for V and 6 bases for J; bases not matched to a gene: 8. The CDR3 loop reads CASSLAKGAMGNEQFF. CDR3 nucleotide sequence: TGTGCCAGCAGCTTAGCGAAGGGGGCTATGGGCAATGAGCAGTTCTTC.

This clone was picked up one time. The genes are TRBV18 and TRBJ1-1; perhaps TRBD1 as D (5 bases). Germline V CDR1 and CDR2: KGHSH, LQKENI. Trimming shortened V by 1 base and J by 1 base, and 16 bases separated the two germline ends. This CDR3 region has 17 residues. CDR3 amino acids: CASSPREAGWTNTEAFF. The CDR3 DNA reads as TGTGCCAGCTCACCACGGGAGGCAGGGTGGACGAACACTGAAGCTTTCTTT.

This chain joins TRBV6-1 and TRBJ2-5; TRBD1 matches 9 bases. With V trimmed by 4 bases and J by 4 bases, 4 bases remained unmatched. The CDR3 contains 14 residues. Germline values: CDR1 MNHNS, CDR2 SASEGT. The DNA of the CDR3 is TGTGCCAGCAGTGCGTACAGGGGGCGAGAGACCCAGTACTTC. This gives the protein CASSAYRGRETQYF.

J is TRBJ2-1 and V is TRBV4-3; TRBD2 agrees at 7 bases. J gave up 4 bases and V 3 bases, and 12 bases lay outside the gene matches. Germline V lookup: CDR1 LGHNA, CDR2 YSLEER. The CDR3 is made up of 17 amino acids. CDR3 nucleotide sequence: TGCGCCAGCAGCCAGGGGGGGTACGGGAGGACGTACAATGAGCAGTTCTTC. Translation: CASSQGGYGRTYNEQFF.

This clone was counted only a few times. This rearrangement joins TRBV7-2 to TRBJ1-1; TRBD1 matches at 7 bases. J lost 1 base, V lost 0 bases, and 14 bases had no gene match. CDR1 is SGHTA and CDR2 is FQGNSA in the germline V gene. The CDR3 totals 19 residues. CDR3 DNA sequence: TGTGCCAGCAGCTTAGCGTCAGCTATGACAGGGTTGGCGAACACTGAAGCTTTCTTT. This encodes CASSLASAMTGLANTEAFF.

The V call is TRBV11-2, the J call TRBJ1-2; D perhaps matches TRBD1 (6 bases). Trimming removed 4 bases at V and 3 bases at J, with 15 bases between. The germline V gene encodes CDR1 SGHAT and CDR2 FQNNGV. The CDR3 length is 15 residues. The CDR3 DNA follows: TGTGCCAGCAGCTACCTTACAGGGAAGGACTATGGCTACACCTTC. This gives the protein CASSYLTGKDYGYTF.

The chain recombines TRBV9 with TRBJ2-2; no clear D gene. The germline gives CDR1 SGDLS, CDR2 YYNGEE. This CDR3 is built from 14 residues. The V and J ends lost 0 bases and 4 bases respectively, with 7 bases between them. CDR3 nucleotides: TGTGCCAGCAGCGTAGGCCGGTCCACCGGGGAGCTGTTTTTT. Its translation is CASSVGRSTGELFF.

The sample holds a few counts of this clone. The V and J genes are TRBV4-3 and TRBJ2-3; 7 bases agree with TRBD2. Losses at the gene ends were 0 bases for V and 4 bases for J; bases not matched to a gene: 7. The germline V gene has CDR1 LGHNA and CDR2 YSLEER. The CDR3 extends over 16 amino acids. The CDR3 sequence: CASSQDLREPPDTQYF. In nucleotides, the CDR3 is TGCGCCAGCAGCCAAGATCTGCGGGAGCCCCCAGATACGCAGTATTTT.

The rearrangement uses TRBV7-9 and TRBJ2-7; a weak D match, TRBD2 (6 bases). V dropped 5 bases and J dropped 0 bases, with 14 bases sitting between them. The CDR3 is made up of 15 amino acids. CDR1 is SEHNR and CDR2 is FQNEAQ in the germline V gene (reference sequence). Written as DNA, the CDR3 is TGTGCCAGCAGCGACGGGACTTGGAGCTCCTACGAGCAGTACTTC. As protein: CASSDGTWSSYEQYF.

This chain joins TRBV7-9 and TRBJ1-1, with D possibly matching TRBD1 (6 bases). Germline CDR1 reads SEHNR; CDR2 reads FQNEAQ (reference sequence). This CDR3 comprises 19 residues. The V end lost 5 bases, the J end lost 3 bases, and 28 bases lay between the germline ends. In nucleotides, the CDR3 is TGTGCCAGCAGCACCAGGGCCTTTAAGTCAGGGGTTAAGGACACTGAAGCTTTCTTT. Amino acid sequence: CASSTRAFKSGVKDTEAFF.

This clone was recorded a few times. This CDR3 is CASSQDTAREDNEQFF. CDR3 nucleotide sequence: TGTGCCAGCAGCCAAGACACAGCGCGGGAGGACAATGAGCAGTTCTTC. V is TRBV14 and J is TRBJ2-1; TRBD2 matches 8 bases. CDR3 length equals 16 residues. Unmatched junction bases numbered 6, after V lost 0 bases and J lost 5 bases. Germline V gene data show CDR1 as SGHDN and CDR2 as FVKESK.

The table lists this clone with a count of one. V gene TRBV27 combines with J gene TRBJ2-1; TRBD2 agrees at 15 bases. Germline CDR1 MNHEY, CDR2 SMNVEV (reference sequence). The length of the CDR3 is 18 residues. The junction had 5 bases not matched to a gene; V was cut back by 3 bases and J by 2 bases. The CDR3 region is CASSFRTSGGGPYNEQFF. CDR3 in DNA: TGTGCCAGCAGTTTTAGGACTAGCGGGGGGGGTCCCTACAATGAGCAGTTCTTC.

The chain links TRBV7-9 to TRBJ2-7, with 12 nucleotides matching TRBD2. With 4 bases clipped from V and 6 bases from J, the junction kept 7 bases outside the gene matches. The CDR3 contains 15 residues. Germline V gene data show CDR1 as SEHNR and CDR2 as FQNEAQ (reference sequence). CDR3 amino acids: CASSSLTSGSPEQYF. For the CDR3, the DNA is TGTGCCAGCAGCTCTTTGACTAGCGGGAGCCCCGAGCAGTACTTC.

V gene TRBV15 combines with J gene TRBJ2-7; 10 bases are a match to TRBD1. CDR3 length: 15 amino acids. The germline V gene has CDR1 LNHNV and CDR2 YYDKDF (reference sequence). The ends lost 0 bases at V and 3 bases at J; junction bases unmatched: 2. For the CDR3, the DNA is TGTGCCACCAGCAGAGACTGGACAGGGGGCTACGAGCAGTACTTC. Protein: CATSRDWTGGYEQYF. The variable domain in full, completed from reference TRBV15 and TRBJ2-7, reads DAMVIQNPRYQVTQFGKPVTLSCSQTLNHNVMYWYQQKSSQAPKLLFHYYDKDFNNEADTPDNFQSRRPNTSFCFLDIRSPGLGDTAMYLCATSRDWTGGYEQYFGPGTRLTVT.

V gene TRBV14 combines with J gene TRBJ2-7, with TRBD2 as a possible D gene (6 bases). The CDR3 sequence is 14 residues long. V gave up 1 base and J gave up 7 bases, with 14 bases separating them. Germline CDR1 is SGHDN and CDR2 is FVKESK. In DNA form, the CDR3 reads TGTGCCAGCAGCCAAGGAGGGAGGCGGGAAGAGCAGTACTTC. Protein product: CASSQGGRREEQYF.

This chain connects TRBV4-3 to TRBJ1-3; tentatively, D is TRBD1 (5 bases). CDR1 and CDR2 (germline): LGHNA, YSLEER. The CDR3 totals 17 residues. Deletions cut 1 base from V and 0 bases from J, with 13 bases between. This CDR3 is CASSQVLVGLSGNTIYF. CDR3 DNA: TGCGCCAGCAGCCAAGTGCTCGTGGGGCTCTCTGGAAACACCATATATTTT.

The genes are TRBV5-1 and TRBJ2-7; TRBD1 matches at 7 bases. Germline values: CDR1 SGHRS, CDR2 YFSETQ. The CDR3 is 15 residues long. V dropped 4 bases and J dropped 4; count of bases not matched to a gene: 11. In DNA, the CDR3 is TGCGCCAGCAGCCTCGGGACAGCGTGGGCGTACGAGCAGTACTTC. Its translation is CASSLGTAWAYEQYF.

The genes are TRBV28 and TRBJ1-1; D call uncertain. The CDR3 runs 17 residues. V was cut by 4 bases and J by 2 bases, with 20 bases left in between. The germline gives CDR1 MDHEN, CDR2 SYDVKM. The CDR3 DNA reads TGTGCCAGCAGTTGGCCTGTAGATCCGGGTCTTAACACTGAAGCTTTCTTT. Its translation is CASSWPVDPGLNTEAFF. The entire variable domain, with the rest obtained from reference TRBV28 and TRBJ1-1, is as follows: DVKVTQSSRYLVKRTGEKVFLECVQDMDHENMFWYRQDPGLGLRLIYFSYDVKMKEKGDIPEGYSVSREKKERFSLILESASTNQTSMYLCASSWPVDPGLNTEAFFGQGTRLTVV.

This clone was counted once. The chain recombines TRBV30 with TRBJ2-7; 8 bases map to TRBD1. Trimming took 6 bases from V and 5 from J; bases not matched to a gene: 6. This CDR3 region has 12 residues. CDR1 is GTSNPN and CDR2 is SVGIG in the germline V gene (reference sequence). This CDR3 reads CACQDRVHEQYF. In DNA form, the CDR3 reads TGTGCCTGCCAGGACAGGGTCCACGAGCAGTACTTC.

This clone appeared a single time. CDR3 DNA: TGTGCCAGCAGTGTCCCCGAAATATCTAGACAGGGTAATCAGCCCCAGCATTTT. Encoded protein: CASSVPEISRQGNQPQHF. The V gene is TRBV6-4, the J gene TRBJ1-5; the match to TRBD1 covers 7 bases. Unmatched junction bases numbered 16, after V lost 4 bases and J lost 4 bases. The germline gives CDR1 MRHNA, CDR2 SNTAGT. This CDR3 comprises 18 residues.

V is TRBV4-1 and J is TRBJ2-5, with D possibly TRBD1 on 5 matching bases. Matching the DNA end better, TRBJ2-7 makes the J call doubtful. The length of the CDR3 is 14 residues. Per the germline V gene, CDR1 is MGHRA and CDR2 is YSYEKL. The CDR3 DNA reads TGCGCCAGCAGCCAAGGGCAGGGCTCCTACGAGCAGTACTTC. Translated: CASSQGQGSYEQYF.

This chain connects TRBV7-9 to TRBJ2-1, with D uncertain. The CDR3 is 13 residues long. The V gene lost 4 bases and the J gene lost 7 bases, with 11 bases spanning the gap. CDR1 is SEHNR and CDR2 is FQNEAQ in the germline V gene (reference sequence). The CDR3 DNA reads as TGTGCCAGCAGCTCCCAGGCAGATAATGAGCAGTTCTTC. Residues: CASSSQADNEQFF.

This clone was seen more than once but under ten times. This rearrangement joins TRBV12-5 to TRBJ2-7; TRBD2 matches 14 bases. The germline V gene has CDR1 LGHNT and CDR2 FRNRAP. This CDR3 has 18 amino acids. Unmatched junction bases numbered 8, after V lost 4 bases and J lost 0 bases. The CDR3 spells CASGSGTSGSLSSYEQYF. In DNA, the CDR3 is TGTGCTAGTGGTTCCGGGACTAGCGGGAGTTTGAGCTCCTACGAGCAGTACTTC.

The CDR3 coding sequence is TGTGCCAGCAGCTCTTTCAGGGGCTCCTACAATGAGCAGTTCTTC. This encodes CASSSFRGSYNEQFF. The V and J genes are TRBV5-6 and TRBJ2-1; weak D call: TRBD1 (6 bases). The V end lost 3 bases, the J end lost 0 bases, and 10 bases lay between the germline ends. CDR3 length equals 15 residues. Germline CDR1 is SGHDT and CDR2 is YYEEEE.

This chain joins TRBV5-4 and TRBJ2-4; 9 bases line up with TRBD2. The CDR3 loop spans 14 amino acids. Germline values: CDR1 SGHNT, CDR2 YYREEE (reference sequence). V was clipped by 5 bases and J by 7 bases; unmatched bases: 7. DNA of the CDR3: TGTGCCAGCAGGAATAGCGGGAGTGGCAACATTCAGTACTTC. It specifies CASRNSGSGNIQYF.

The chain links TRBV7-8 to TRBJ1-5; D gene unclear. The V gene lost 4 bases and the J gene lost 2 bases, with 6 bases spanning the gap. The length of the CDR3 is 13 residues. Germline V lookup: CDR1 SGHVS, CDR2 FQNEAQ. CDR3 sequence reads: CASSWGGNQPQHF. The CDR3 DNA reads TGTGCCAGCAGCTGGGGAGGCAATCAGCCCCAGCATTTT. Full variable domain (rest looked up from reference TRBV7-8 and TRBJ1-5): GAGVSQSPRYKVAKRGQDVALRCDPISGHVSLFWYQQALGQGPEFLTYFQNEAQLDKSGLPSDRFFAERPEGSVSTLKIQRTQQEDSAVYLCASSWGGNQPQHFGDGTRLSIL.